A selection of T cell receptor beta chains follows, all from one sample in a study of blood T cell repertoires in COVID-19. Sequenced by immunoSEQ multiplex PCR; TCRdb stores in-frame clones only, minus some. The sample holds approximately 300,000 clones, about 89% seen once. Sequenced sample: peripheral blood. Every receptor here comes from a man between 18 and 35 years old who had recovered from COVID-19. CDR3s include the opening cysteine and the closing phenylalanine or tryptophan. The D gene is left open where the match is weak. Rows give clone size only sometimes, using once, few, many, or a class for an expanded clone.

v_call,clone_size,j_call,d_call,cdr3_aa,cdr3_nt
TRBV6-5,.,TRBJ2-1,.,CASRLEEGLNEQFF,TGTGCCAGCAGATTAGAGGAGGGGTTGAATGAGCAGTTCTTC
TRBV27,.,TRBJ2-1,TRBD2,CASRGSGTSYNEQFF,TGTGCCAGCAGGGGGTCCGGGACTAGCTACAATGAGCAGTTCTTC
TRBV7-2,few,TRBJ2-7,TRBD2,CASSLAGPPAGALSSYEQYF,TGTGCCAGCAGCTTAGCTGGACCCCCAGCGGGGGCGCTGAGCTCCTACGAGCAGTACTTC
TRBV28,.,TRBJ1-2,.,CATGHTANYGYTF,TGTGCCACGGGACACACCGCTAACTATGGCTACACCTTC
TRBV4-3,.,TRBJ1-1,.,CASSQDERVEAFF,TGCGCCAGCAGCCAAGATGAGCGAGTCGAAGCTTTCTTT
TRBV5-6,once,TRBJ1-2,TRBD1,CASSLQGAYGYTF,TGTGCCAGCAGCTTACAGGGGGCTTATGGCTACACCTTC
TRBV10-3,.,TRBJ2-3,TRBD2,CAISRTSGGDGGAQYF,TGTGCCATCAGTCGGACTAGCGGGGGTGACGGGGGGGCGCAGTATTTT
TRBV27,.,TRBJ2-7,TRBD2,CASSHLLAGASREQYF,TGTGCCAGCAGTCACTTGCTAGCGGGAGCTTCTAGGGAGCAGTACTTC
TRBV18,.,TRBJ1-1,.,CASSPISRGTEAFF,TGTGCCAGCTCACCAATCAGCAGGGGTACTGAAGCTTTCTTT
TRBV6-1,few,TRBJ1-2,.,CASSERPQGIYGYTF,TGTGCCAGCAGTGAAAGGCCGCAGGGGATTTATGGCTACACCTTC
TRBV3-1/TRBV3-2,.,TRBJ2-1,TRBD2,CASSQDAGGRSSEQFF,TGTGCCAGCAGCCAAGACGCGGGAGGGCGGTCCTCAGAGCAGTTCTTC
TRBV9,.,TRBJ1-1,.,CASSVGGVLNTEAFF,TGTGCCAGCAGCGTAGGGGGAGTCCTTAACACTGAAGCTTTCTTT
TRBV6-1,.,TRBJ2-3,.,CASSEVELVIPTDTQYF,TGTGCCAGCAGTGAAGTTGAGCTAGTTATTCCCACAGATACGCAGTATTTT
TRBV6-5,few,TRBJ2-7,TRBD2,CASSIGLAGVYYF,TGTGCCAGCAGTATCGGGCTAGCGGGAGTATACTACTTC
TRBV15,.,TRBJ1-6,.,CATSRRRGGGNNSPLHF,TGTGCCACCAGCAGGCGGAGGGGAGGGGGAAATAATTCACCCCTCCACTTT
TRBV5-1,.,TRBJ2-5,.,CASSWRDGVQETQYF,TGCGCCAGCAGCTGGCGGGACGGAGTACAAGAGACCCAGTACTTC
TRBV19,.,TRBJ1-1,.,CASSLGLVSNTEAFF,TGTGCCAGTAGTTTGGGGCTGGTTTCGAACACTGAAGCTTTCTTT
TRBV6-5,.,TRBJ2-5,.,CASSLNGGYQETQYF,TGTGCCAGCAGTTTAAACGGGGGTTACCAAGAGACCCAGTACTTC
TRBV19,few,TRBJ1-5,.,CASTKRGQPQHF,TGTGCCAGTACCAAGCGGGGTCAGCCCCAGCATTTT
TRBV5-6,.,TRBJ2-3,.,CASTPQEGELTDTQYF,TGTGCCAGTACCCCCCAGGAGGGAGAGCTCACAGATACGCAGTATTTT
TRBV3-1/TRBV3-2,.,TRBJ1-2,.,CATTGGEVDYGYTF,TGTGCCACAACAGGAGGGGAGGTGGACTATGGCTACACCTTC
TRBV23-1,.,TRBJ2-3,.,CAGGGTPVRDTQYF,TGCGCCGGAGGCGGGACCCCGGTCAGGGATACGCAGTATTTT
TRBV6-5,.,TRBJ2-2,TRBD1,CASKGQGANTGELFF,TGTGCCAGCAAGGGACAGGGGGCTAACACCGGGGAGCTGTTTTTT
TRBV6-5,.,TRBJ2-7,.,CASSQIYEQYF,TGTGCCAGCTCACAAATTTACGAGCAGTACTTC
TRBV7-9,.,TRBJ2-7,TRBD2,CASSDGLAGVREQYF,TGTGCCAGCAGCGATGGACTAGCGGGAGTACGAGAGCAGTACTTC
TRBV5-1,.,TRBJ2-7,TRBD1,CASSPRDSSYEQYF,TGCGCCAGCAGCCCCCGGGACAGCTCCTACGAGCAGTACTTC
TRBV27,.,TRBJ2-3,.,CASSFGATDTQYF,TGTGCCAGCAGTTTTGGGGCGACAGATACGCAGTATTTT
TRBV7-9,.,TRBJ2-5,TRBD2,CASSFTSGETQYF,TGTGCCAGCAGCTTCACTAGCGGGGAGACCCAGTACTTC
TRBV28,once,TRBJ2-1,.,CASTSGSKRNEQFF,TGTGCCAGCACCTCAGGGTCTAAACGAAATGAGCAGTTCTTC
TRBV6-2/TRBV6-3,.,TRBJ1-2,.,CASSYSRGEYGYTF,TGTGCCAGCAGTTACTCGAGAGGCGAATATGGCTACACCTTC
TRBV3-1/TRBV3-2,once,TRBJ2-7,.,CASSLRQSYEQYF,TGTGCCAGCAGCCTTCGACAGTCCTACGAGCAGTACTTC
TRBV4-1,once,TRBJ2-7,.,CASSQFLAYEQYF,TGCGCCAGCAGCCAATTCTTAGCGTACGAGCAGTACTTC
TRBV9,.,TRBJ1-3,.,CASSQTGMGDTIYF,TGTGCCAGCAGCCAAACAGGGATGGGGGACACCATATATTTT
TRBV7-2,.,TRBJ2-3,TRBD1,CASSLAPQKTGYFIGATDTQYF,TGTGCCAGCAGCTTAGCGCCTCAAAAGACAGGGTACTTTATCGGGGCGACAGATACGCAGTATTTT
TRBV25-1,.,TRBJ2-5,.,CASSKGETQYF,TGTGCCAGCTCCAAGGGGGAGACCCAGTACTTC
TRBV2,once,TRBJ1-1,.,CASSPTLRGTEAFF,TGTGCCAGCAGTCCTACCCTCCGAGGGACTGAAGCTTTCTTT
TRBV10-3,.,TRBJ2-2,.,CAIGETGELFF,TGTGCCATCGGGGAGACCGGGGAGCTGTTTTTT
TRBV2,.,TRBJ2-1,TRBD2,CASTGTSGRAGLNEQFF,TGTGCCAGTACCGGGACTAGCGGGAGGGCCGGTCTGAATGAGCAGTTCTTC
TRBV6-1,.,TRBJ2-5,TRBD2,CASSGRTSGWVHETQYF,TGTGCCAGCAGTGGGCGGACTAGCGGGTGGGTCCACGAGACCCAGTACTTC
TRBV9,.,TRBJ1-2,.,CASSVDQRRGYTF,TGTGCCAGCAGCGTAGATCAGAGGCGAGGCTACACCTTC
TRBV7-2,.,TRBJ1-1,.,CASSRGQNTEAFF,TGTGCCAGCAGCCGGGGACAGAACACTGAAGCTTTCTTT
TRBV12-3/TRBV12-4,.,TRBJ2-7,.,CASSYYRVNEQYF,TGTGCCAGCAGTTACTACAGGGTGAACGAGCAGTACTTC
TRBV4-2,once,TRBJ1-1,.,CASSPGNENTEAFF,TGTGCCAGCAGCCCAGGAAATGAGAACACTGAAGCTTTCTTT
TRBV4-1,once,TRBJ1-2,.,CASSQESGFNYGYTF,TGCGCCAGCAGCCAAGAATCTGGCTTTAACTATGGCTACACCTTC
TRBV19,.,TRBJ1-4,.,CASSTQDATNEKLFF,TGTGCCAGTAGTACCCAGGATGCAACTAATGAAAAACTGTTTTTT
TRBV5-6,.,TRBJ2-7,.,CASSPGTPEEQYF,TGTGCCAGCAGCCCCGGGACTCCCGAGGAGCAGTACTTC
TRBV14,.,TRBJ1-1,TRBD1,CASSQDLDRDYMNTEAFF,TGTGCCAGCAGCCAAGATCTGGACAGGGACTACATGAACACTGAAGCTTTCTTT
TRBV18,.,TRBJ2-2,.,CASSLLSGNTGELFF,TGTGCCAGCTCACTACTTAGCGGGAACACCGGGGAGCTGTTTTTT
TRBV4-3,.,TRBJ1-4,.,CASSPQLTNEKLFF,TGCGCCAGCAGCCCGCAACTTACTAATGAAAAACTGTTTTTT
TRBV15,.,TRBJ2-7,.,CATSRDPGTSYEQYF,TGTGCCACCAGCAGAGACCCCGGGACAAGCTACGAGCAGTACTTC
TRBV4-1,.,TRBJ2-5,.,CASSQGRLAEETQYF,TGCGCCAGCAGCCAAGGGCGGCTAGCTGAAGAGACCCAGTACTTC
TRBV5-1,.,TRBJ2-5,TRBD1,CASSDRTGGETQYF,TGCGCCAGCAGCGATCGGACAGGGGGGGAGACCCAGTACTTC
TRBV6-2/TRBV6-3,.,TRBJ2-3,.,CASSTSGFTDTQYF,TGTGCCAGCAGTACAAGCGGGTTCACAGATACGCAGTATTTT
TRBV15,.,TRBJ1-2,TRBD1,CATSSIDRDRGHGYTF,TGTGCCACCAGCAGTATAGACCGGGACAGGGGGCATGGCTACACCTTC
TRBV19,.,TRBJ1-5,.,CASSTMQGIWGIQPQHF,TGTGCCAGTAGTACGATGCAGGGAATATGGGGCATTCAGCCCCAGCATTTT